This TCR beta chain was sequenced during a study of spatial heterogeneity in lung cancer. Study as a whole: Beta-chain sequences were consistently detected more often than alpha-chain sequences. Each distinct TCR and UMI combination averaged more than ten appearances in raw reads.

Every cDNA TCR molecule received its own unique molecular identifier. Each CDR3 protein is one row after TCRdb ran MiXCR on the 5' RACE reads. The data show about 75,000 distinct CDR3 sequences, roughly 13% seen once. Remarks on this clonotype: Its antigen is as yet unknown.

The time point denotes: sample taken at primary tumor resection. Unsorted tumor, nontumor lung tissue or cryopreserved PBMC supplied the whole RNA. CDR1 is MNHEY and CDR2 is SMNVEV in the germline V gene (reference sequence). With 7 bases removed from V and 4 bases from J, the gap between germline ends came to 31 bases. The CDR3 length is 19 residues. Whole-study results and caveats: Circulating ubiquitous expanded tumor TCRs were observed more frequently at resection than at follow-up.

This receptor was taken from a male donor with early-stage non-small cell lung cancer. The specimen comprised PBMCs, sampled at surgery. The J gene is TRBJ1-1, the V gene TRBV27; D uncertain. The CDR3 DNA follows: TGTGCCAGCATTTCCCTCCGGCGAGGAGTTAAGATAGGTGGCACTGAAGCTTTCTTT. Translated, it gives CASISLRRGVKIGGTEAFF.